This T cell receptor (beta chain) appears in the sequencing data of a study of cytomegalovirus exposure and HLA in healthy donors. Per germline, CDR1 LNHDA and CDR2 SQIVND (reference sequence). V was cut by 1 base and J by 4 bases, with 11 bases left in between. The CDR3 extends over 15 amino acids. This PCR relied on a set of 60 Vbeta primers and 13 Jbeta primers. The table came from immunoSEQ multiplex PCR; TCRdb's copy has only in-frame clones and leaves some out. This sample has 120,000 or so clones, with roughly 85% found just once. The sequencing input was PBMCs. The receptor was isolated from a man aged 18 to 30 in good health and CMV-seropositive. The V gene is TRBV19, the J gene TRBJ1-5, with D perhaps TRBD1 (5 bases). This chain's CDR3 is CASSIGQGWNQPQHF. The DNA for the CDR3 is TGTGCCAGTAGTATAGGGCAGGGTTGGAATCAGCCCCAGCATTTT.